A single sample is the source of the 22 T cell receptor beta chains below, sequenced in a study of blood T cell repertoires in COVID-19. Clones were sequenced by immunoSEQ multiplex PCR, and TCRdb holds only the in-frame ones, with some missing. Here the sample spans 90,000 to 120,000 clones, 80% to 85% being singletons. Specimen: peripheral blood. The receptors here all came from a man in his 70s with acute or convalescent COVID-19.

The chain carries TRBV13 and TRBJ2-2; TRBD2 matches at 14 bases. V trimming: 8 bases; J trimming: 1 base; junction bases outside the gene matches: 6. Per germline, CDR1 PRHDT and CDR2 FYEKMQ (reference sequence). The CDR3 extends over 17 amino acids. CDR3 DNA: TGTGCCAGCCGCCCCGGGACTAGCGGGGGGAACACCGGGGAGCTGTTTTTT. Its translation is CASRPGTSGGNTGELFF.

This clone was detected a few times. The rearrangement links TRBV14 to TRBJ2-2, with 10 bases aligning to TRBD1. The CDR3 runs to 16 residues. Trimming removed 4 bases from V and 3 bases from J; junction bases left unmatched: 5. Germline CDR1 is SGHDN and CDR2 is FVKESK. The CDR3: CASSPRQGADTGELFF. CDR3 bases: TGTGCCAGCAGCCCTCGACAGGGGGCAGACACCGGGGAGCTGTTTTTT.

This chain connects TRBV6-6 to TRBJ2-7; 9 bases match TRBD1. The germline gives CDR1 MNHNY, CDR2 SVGAGI (reference sequence). The CDR3 is 15 amino acids. Trimming took 5 bases from V and 2 from J; bases not matched to a gene: 7. The DNA of the CDR3 is TGTGCCAGCAGTAGAGGGGACAGGGCCACCTACGAGCAGTACTTC. It encodes CASSRGDRATYEQYF.

V and J are TRBV24-1 and TRBJ2-3, with D perhaps TRBD2 (6 bases). With 4 bases removed from V and 3 bases from J, the gap between germline ends came to 16 bases. Germline CDR1 and CDR2: KGHDR and SFDVKD. The CDR3 spans 16 residues. This CDR3 reads CATSESGTGTTDTQYF. As DNA, the CDR3 is TGTGCCACCAGTGAATCCGGGACTGGAACGACAGATACGCAGTATTTT.

The V gene is TRBV7-9, the J gene TRBJ2-7; TRBD1 matches at 11 bases. J gave up 4 bases and V 0 bases, and 8 bases lay outside the gene matches. The V gene's germline CDR1 is SEHNR and CDR2 FQNEAQ (reference sequence). The CDR3 contains 17 residues. CDR3 sequence reads: CASSLAGTGGSFYEQYF. The CDR3 DNA reads as TGTGCCAGCAGCTTAGCAGGGACAGGGGGATCCTTTTACGAGCAGTACTTC.

A few counts support this clone. The CDR3 DNA reads as TGTGCCAGTAGTGTCAGGGGGTTAGGGTCCTACGAGCAGTACTTC. Its protein is CASSVRGLGSYEQYF. The chain joins TRBV19 to TRBJ2-7, with TRBD1 identical over 7 bases. This CDR3 comprises 15 residues. Germline CDR1 LNHDA, CDR2 SQIVND (reference sequence). V was clipped by 5 bases and J by 1 base; unmatched bases: 8.

This chain joins TRBV9 and TRBJ1-2; TRBD1 agrees at 9 bases. The trim removed 1 base at V and 2 bases at J, leaving 6 bases unmatched. From germline, CDR1 is SGDLS and CDR2 YYNGEE. The CDR3 is made up of 16 amino acids. CDR3 residues: CASSVQAGTGNYGYTF. CDR3 nucleotide sequence: TGTGCCAGCAGCGTACAGGCGGGGACAGGGAACTATGGCTACACCTTC.

This rearrangement joins TRBV11-2 to TRBJ2-7; D unresolved. Trimming took 6 bases from V and 2 from J, leaving 8 bases between them. Looked up from germline, CDR1 is SGHAT and CDR2 is FQNNGV. This CDR3 spans 12 amino acids. CDR3 sequence reads: CASSFSTYEQYF. The CDR3 DNA follows: TGTGCCAGCAGTTTTTCTACCTACGAGCAGTACTTC. The variable domain in full, with the rest retrieved from reference TRBV11-2 and TRBJ2-7, is EAGVAQSPRYKIIEKRQSVAFWCNPISGHATLYWYQQILGQGPKLLIQFQNNGVVDDSQLPKDRFSAERLKGVDSTLKIQPAKLEDSAVYLCASSFSTYEQYFGPGTRLTVT.

The chain links TRBV5-1 to TRBJ2-5; D is undetermined. CDR1 and CDR2 from the germline V gene are SGHRS and YFSETQ. V was cut by 4 bases and J by 2 bases, with 9 bases left in between. The CDR3 has 13 residues. CDR3 bases: TGCGCCAGCAGCAGGCCCGGGCAAGAGACCCAGTACTTC. The encoded protein is CASSRPGQETQYF.

This clone was counted a few times. J is TRBJ1-1 and V is TRBV19, with no clear D. This CDR3 region has 13 residues. The germline gives CDR1 LNHDA, CDR2 SQIVND (reference sequence). V shed 1 base and J shed 5 bases, with 8 bases lying between them. CDR3 sequence reads: CASSIGRETEAFF. DNA for the CDR3: TGTGCCAGTAGTATAGGTCGGGAAACTGAAGCTTTCTTT.

This chain connects TRBV5-6 to TRBJ2-3, with D unclear. Looked up from germline, CDR1 is SGHDT and CDR2 is YYEEEE. V lost 0 bases, J lost 2 bases, and 7 bases lay in between. The CDR3 has 14 amino acids. The CDR3 is CASSLAQPTDTQYF. The DNA for the CDR3 is TGTGCCAGCAGCTTGGCACAACCCACAGATACGCAGTATTTT.

V gene TRBV20-1 combines with J gene TRBJ1-1; D possibly corresponds to TRBD1 (6 bases). The CDR3 has 17 amino acids. V was shortened by 3 bases and J by 1 base, with 21 bases between the two germline ends. Germline V gene lookup returns CDR1 DFQATT and CDR2 SNEGSKA (reference sequence). The CDR3 protein is CSASRTPGGAGNTEAFF. In nucleotides, the CDR3 is TGCAGTGCTAGTAGGACCCCCGGGGGGGCAGGGAACACTGAAGCTTTCTTT.

This clone turned up a few times. V usage is TRBV12-5 and J usage is TRBJ1-2; possible D gene TRBD1, 5 bases. V was trimmed by 1 base and J by 7 bases, leaving 7 bases between them. The length of the CDR3 is 12 residues. From germline, CDR1 is LGHNT and CDR2 FRNRAP. In DNA, the CDR3 is TGTGCTAGTGGTTTGGGCCAGGGTGGCTACACCTTC. Amino acids: CASGLGQGGYTF.

This chain joins TRBV6-1 and TRBJ2-1; a possible D gene is TRBD2 (5 bases). CDR3 length equals 18 residues. From germline, CDR1 is MNHNS and CDR2 SASEGT. Trimming took off 2 bases at V and 2 bases at J, with 19 bases between the two ends. The CDR3: CASSERPLGPGAYNEQFF. The CDR3 DNA reads as TGTGCCAGCAGTGAAAGGCCCCTGGGCCCCGGGGCCTACAATGAGCAGTTCTTC.

V gene TRBV18 combines with J gene TRBJ2-7; 7 bases align to TRBD1. The junction had 3 bases not matched to a gene; V was cut back by 1 base and J by 6 bases. This CDR3 spans 13 amino acids. CDR1 KGHSH and CDR2 LQKENI come from the germline V gene. For the CDR3, the DNA is TGTGCCAGCTCACCACAGGCAGGGGGCGAGCAGTACTTC. Amino acid sequence: CASSPQAGGEQYF.

For the CDR3, the DNA is TGTGCCAGCAGCCGGGACAGTAATTCACCCCTCCACTTT. Protein sequence: CASSRDSNSPLHF. V usage is TRBV2 and J usage is TRBJ1-6, with TRBD1 matching 7 bases. The CDR3 contains 13 residues. Germline values: CDR1 SNHLY, CDR2 FYNNEI. The J segment lost 6 bases and the V segment lost 6 bases, leaving 2 bases of the junction unmatched.

J is TRBJ2-3 and V is TRBV25-1; D might be TRBD2 (6 bases). This CDR3 has 17 residues. Germline CDR1 MGHDK, CDR2 SYGVNS. Trimming left V 6 bases short and J 5 bases short, with 24 bases between. The DNA of the CDR3 is TGTGCCAGCAGCCCCGAAGGGTGGCAGGGAGGAGTAGATACGCAGTATTTT. The encoded protein is CASSPEGWQGGVDTQYF.

V is TRBV5-6 and J is TRBJ1-1; 9 bases are shared with TRBD1. Germline CDR1 and CDR2: SGHDT and YYEEEE. This CDR3 region has 12 residues. The ends lost 0 bases at V and 10 bases at J; junction bases unmatched: 1. The CDR3 is CASSLDRGRAFF. The DNA of the CDR3 is TGTGCCAGCAGCTTGGACAGGGGGCGAGCTTTCTTT.

This chain uses TRBV29-1 with TRBJ2-1; TRBD1 is a possible D gene (7 bases). The germline gives CDR1 SQVTM, CDR2 ANQGSEA. V was pared by 6 bases and J by 0 bases, with 12 bases between. CDR3 size: 14 residues. The CDR3 DNA reads as TGCAGCGTGGGGGGACAGCTCTCCTACAATGAGCAGTTCTTC. This encodes CSVGGQLSYNEQFF.

The chain recombines TRBV19 with TRBJ2-5, with D perhaps TRBD1 (6 bases). CDR3 length: 15 residues. With 4 bases removed from V and 5 bases from J, the gap between germline ends came to 17 bases. The V gene's germline CDR1 is LNHDA and CDR2 SQIVND (reference sequence). CDR3 nucleotide sequence: TGTGCCAGTAGTACCATAACTTCAGGGGTGGAGACCCAGTACTTC. It encodes CASSTITSGVETQYF. The full variable domain, its missing parts supplied by reference TRBV19 and TRBJ2-5, is DGGITQSPKYLFRKEGQNVTLSCEQNLNHDAMYWYRQDPGQGLRLIYYSQIVNDFQKGDIAEGYSVSREKKESFPLTVTSAQKNPTAFYLCASSTITSGVETQYFGPGTRLLVL.

This chain links TRBV11-3 with TRBJ2-2; 13 bases are shared with TRBD2. Germline CDR1 SGHNT, CDR2 YENEEA. Unmatched junction bases numbered 7, after V lost 1 base and J lost 2 bases. CDR3 length: 19 residues. The CDR3 loop is CASSLGLGLAGTNTGELFF. CDR3 DNA: TGTGCCAGCAGCTTAGGGTTGGGACTAGCGGGGACCAACACCGGGGAGCTGTTTTTT. The variable domain in full, completed from reference TRBV11-3 and TRBJ2-2, reads EAGVVQSPRYKIIEKKQPVAFWCNPISGHNTLYWYLQNLGQGPELLIRYENEEAVDDSQLPKDRFSAERLKGVDSTLKIQPAELGDSAVYLCASSLGLGLAGTNTGELFFGEGSRLTVL.

This clone was observed a single time. The CDR3 nucleotides read TGTGCCAGCAGTTATCCTTTCCAGGGGTCATGGCCACCCCTCCACTTT. Translated, it gives CASSYPFQGSWPPLHF. The rearrangement joins TRBV6-2 or TRBV6-3 to TRBJ1-6; D is possibly TRBD1 (6 bases). The CDR3 is 16 residues long. With 3 bases removed from V and 11 bases from J, the gap between germline ends came to 20 bases. Germline V CDR1 and CDR2: MNHEY, SVGEGT.